A single sample gave rise to the 10 T cell receptor beta chains below, sequenced in a study of T cell responses to AZD1222 COVID-19 vaccine. Measured with immunoSEQ multiplex PCR; TCRdb has only the in-frame clones, and not every one. The data contain approximately 50,000 clones, 85% of them seen just once; the ten biggest clones take up around 20%. This material consisted of peripheral blood, taken on day 0 of MenACWY control vaccination. All receptors derive from an adult in good health.

This clone appeared once. The CDR3 sequence is CASSHPSDDSYEQYF. CDR3 bases: TGTGCCAGCAGCCACCCCAGCGACGACTCCTACGAGCAGTACTTC. V gene TRBV16 combines with J gene TRBJ2-7; D is ambiguous. Germline CDR1 KGHSY, CDR2 FQNENV. This CDR3 is 15 amino acids long. V lost 3 bases and J lost 0, with 12 bases in between.

The rearrangement joins TRBV23-1 to TRBJ1-1; D is undetermined. TRBV23-1 is an ORF, with its function uncertain. Trimming left V 0 bases short and J 4 bases short, with 12 bases between. The CDR3 contains 15 residues. In nucleotides, the CDR3 is TGCGCCAGCAGTCAATCTAATCGGGGATCCACTGAAGCTTTCTTT. This encodes CASSQSNRGSTEAFF.

The chain joins TRBV7-3 to TRBJ2-6; TRBD1 matches 8 bases. The CDR3 consists of 16 residues. Germline loops: CDR1 SGHTA, CDR2 FQGTGA. V lost 2 bases and J lost 4; bases outside the gene matches: 4. The CDR3, as DNA: TGTGCCAGCAGCTTACAGACAGGGGCCGGGGCCAACGTCCTGACTTTC. Amino acid sequence: CASSLQTGAGANVLTF.

The J gene is TRBJ1-1, the V gene TRBV5-1; perhaps TRBD1 as D (6 bases). From germline, CDR1 is SGHRS and CDR2 YFSETQ. This CDR3 is 13 amino acids long. Trimming left V 4 bases short and J 4 bases short, with 11 bases between. The CDR3 DNA reads TGCGCCAGCAGCCCCACAGGGATCACTGAAGCTTTCTTT. Its translation: CASSPTGITEAFF.

V usage is TRBV19 and J usage is TRBJ2-5; 12 positions match TRBD2. CDR1 is LNHDA, CDR2 SQIVND, per germline (reference sequence). This CDR3 comprises 15 residues. Trimming took 5 bases from V and 4 from J; bases not matched to a gene: 5. Here the CDR3 reads CASSETSGRVETQYF. CDR3 sequence (DNA): TGTGCCAGTAGTGAGACTAGCGGGAGAGTAGAGACCCAGTACTTC.

The chain joins TRBV7-9 to TRBJ2-7; TRBD1 agrees at 7 bases. CDR1 is SEHNR, CDR2 FQNEAQ, per germline (reference sequence). The CDR3 sequence is 14 residues long. The V gene end was trimmed by 5 bases and the J gene end by 3 bases; junction bases not matched to a gene: 7. The DNA of the CDR3 is TGTGCCAGCAGCATACCGGGACAGAGCTACGAGCAGTACTTC. This translates into CASSIPGQSYEQYF.

This clone was detected a few times. J is TRBJ2-3 and V is TRBV5-1, with TRBD2 matching over 7 bases. Germline CDR1 and CDR2: SGHRS and YFSETQ. Losses at the gene ends were 1 base for V and 5 bases for J; bases not matched to a gene: 16. The CDR3 contains 18 residues. The CDR3 sequence: CASSLTIWAASGEDTQYF. As DNA, the CDR3 is TGCGCCAGCAGCTTGACAATCTGGGCGGCTAGCGGAGAAGATACGCAGTATTTT.

This sequence joins TRBV6-5 and TRBJ1-5; D is possibly TRBD1 (5 bases). From germline, CDR1 is MNHEY and CDR2 SVGAGI. The ends were cut back, 6 bases at V and 0 bases at J, with 12 bases in the middle. This CDR3 has 15 residues. CDR3 sequence: CASSIDSTSNQPQHF. DNA of the CDR3: TGTGCCAGCAGCATAGACAGTACTAGCAATCAGCCCCAGCATTTT.

This chain connects TRBV12-3 or TRBV12-4 to TRBJ1-1, with 8 bases lining up with TRBD1. J gave up 4 bases and V 6 bases, and 4 bases lay outside the gene matches. The CDR3 totals 13 residues. The CDR3 protein is CASSQGASTEAFF. Written as DNA, the CDR3 is TGTGCCAGCAGCCAGGGGGCGTCCACTGAAGCTTTCTTT.

The chain couples TRBV7-6 to TRBJ1-3; 8 nucleotides agree with TRBD1. Germline V gene sequence: CDR1 SGHVS, CDR2 FNYEAQ. The V and J ends lost 5 bases and 4 bases, in that order; junction bases with no gene match: 4. The CDR3 loop spans 14 amino acids. CDR3 sequence: CASSGQGFGNTIYF. The CDR3, as DNA: TGTGCCAGCAGCGGACAGGGTTTCGGAAACACCATATATTTT.